This T cell receptor (beta chain) was retrieved from a study of molecular identifiers for immune sequencing clone quantification. V was pared by 11 bases and J by 12 bases, with 25 bases of the junction left unmatched. Germline V lookup: CDR1 MNHEY, CDR2 SVGEGT. This CDR3 contains 15 residues. Using its own MiXCR run on the PCR reads, TCRdb lists one record per CDR3 protein. The sample lists about 97,000 distinct CDR3 sequences; roughly 26% were seen once. The sequencing input was naive CD8+ T cells from blood, with Jurkat cell RNA spiked in. Stated subset: FACS-sorted CD8+CD4-CCR7+CD45RA+ naive T cells. The sequence was obtained from a human donor in good health. Some libraries in this study had Jurkat cell RNA spiked in. The chain employs TRBV6-2 or TRBV6-3 and TRBJ2-7, with 7 bases that match TRBD2. This CDR3 is CARRSGPSGTSAPYF. Written as DNA, the CDR3 is TGTGCCCGCCGCTCCGGGCCTAGCGGTACCTCCGCGCCGTACTTC.